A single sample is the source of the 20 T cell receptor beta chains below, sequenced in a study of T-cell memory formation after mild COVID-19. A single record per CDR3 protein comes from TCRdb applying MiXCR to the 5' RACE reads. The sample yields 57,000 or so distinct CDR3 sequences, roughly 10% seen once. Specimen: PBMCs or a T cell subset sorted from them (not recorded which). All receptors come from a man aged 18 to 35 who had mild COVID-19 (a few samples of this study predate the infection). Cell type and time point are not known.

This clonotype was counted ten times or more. The chain's CDR3 is CASSFGTSGYNEQFF. In nucleotides, the CDR3 is TGCGCCAGCAGCTTCGGGACTAGCGGGTACAATGAGCAGTTCTTC. The chain links TRBV5-1 to TRBJ2-1, with TRBD2 matching over 12 bases. CDR1 and CDR2 from the germline V gene are SGHRS and YFSETQ. With 2 bases clipped from V and 4 bases from J, the junction kept 1 base outside the gene matches. The CDR3 sequence is 15 residues long.

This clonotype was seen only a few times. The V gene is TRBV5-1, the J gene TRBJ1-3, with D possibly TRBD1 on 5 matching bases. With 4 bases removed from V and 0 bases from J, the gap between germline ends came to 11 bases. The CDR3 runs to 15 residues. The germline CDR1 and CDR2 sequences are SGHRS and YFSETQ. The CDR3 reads CASSSTGVSGNTIYF. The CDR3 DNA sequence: TGCGCCAGCAGCAGCACGGGGGTCTCTGGAAACACCATATATTTT.

The CDR3 DNA reads TGTGCCTGGAGTGATACCACCGGGACATTCCAAGAGACCCAGTACTTC. Protein sequence: CAWSDTTGTFQETQYF. The genes are TRBV30 and TRBJ2-5; perhaps TRBD1 as D (6 bases). Trimming removed 1 base at V and 1 base at J, with 16 bases between. The CDR3 runs to 16 residues. CDR1 is GTSNPN, CDR2 SVGIG, per germline (reference sequence).

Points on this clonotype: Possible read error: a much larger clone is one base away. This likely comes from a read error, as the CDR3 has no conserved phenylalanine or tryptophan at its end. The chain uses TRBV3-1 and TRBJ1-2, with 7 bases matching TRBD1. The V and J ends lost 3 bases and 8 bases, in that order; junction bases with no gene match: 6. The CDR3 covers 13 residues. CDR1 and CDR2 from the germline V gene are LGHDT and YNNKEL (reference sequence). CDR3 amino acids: CASSQRGGAGYTY. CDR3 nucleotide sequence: TGTGCCAGCAGCCAGCGAGGGGGCGCAGGCTACACCTAC.

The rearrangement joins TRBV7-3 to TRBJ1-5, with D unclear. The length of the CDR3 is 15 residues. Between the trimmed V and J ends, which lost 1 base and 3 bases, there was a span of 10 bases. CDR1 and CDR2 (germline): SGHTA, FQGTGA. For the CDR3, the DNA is TGTGCCAGCAGCTTAAAATCCCCCCTCAATCAGCCCCAGCATTTT. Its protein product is CASSLKSPLNQPQHF.

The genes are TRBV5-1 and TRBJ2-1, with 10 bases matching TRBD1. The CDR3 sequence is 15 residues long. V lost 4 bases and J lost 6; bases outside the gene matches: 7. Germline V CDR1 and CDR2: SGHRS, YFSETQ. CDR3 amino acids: CASSTGRQGANEQFF. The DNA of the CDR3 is TGCGCCAGCAGCACCGGTAGACAGGGGGCCAATGAGCAGTTCTTC.

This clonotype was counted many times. CDR3: CASSPLTGNGEKLFF. The CDR3 nucleotides are TGCGCCAGCAGCCCCTTGACAGGGAACGGTGAAAAACTGTTTTTT. The chain combines TRBV5-1 with TRBJ1-4; 7 nucleotides line up with TRBD1. The CDR3 has 15 residues. The V segment lost 4 bases and the J segment 7 bases; nucleotides outside the gene matches: 10. The germline V gene encodes CDR1 SGHRS and CDR2 YFSETQ.

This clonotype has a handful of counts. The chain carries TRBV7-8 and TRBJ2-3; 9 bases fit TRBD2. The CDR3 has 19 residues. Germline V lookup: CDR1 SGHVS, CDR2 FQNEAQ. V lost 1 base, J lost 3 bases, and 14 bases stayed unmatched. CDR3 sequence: CASSLGFLAGRPRTDTQYF. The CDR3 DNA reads TGTGCCAGCAGCTTAGGGTTTCTAGCGGGACGCCCAAGGACAGATACGCAGTATTTT.

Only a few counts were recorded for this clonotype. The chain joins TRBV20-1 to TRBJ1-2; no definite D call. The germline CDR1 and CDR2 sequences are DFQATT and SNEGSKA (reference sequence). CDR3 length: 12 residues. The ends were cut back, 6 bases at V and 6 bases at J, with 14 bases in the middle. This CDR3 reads CSAASDKDGYTF. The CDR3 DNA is TGCAGTGCAGCGAGTGATAAGGATGGCTACACCTTC.

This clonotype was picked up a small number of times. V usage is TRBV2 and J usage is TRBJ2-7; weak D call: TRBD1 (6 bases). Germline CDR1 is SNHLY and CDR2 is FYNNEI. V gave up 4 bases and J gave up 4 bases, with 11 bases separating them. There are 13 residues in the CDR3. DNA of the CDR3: TGTGCCAGCAGTGGAGACAGGTCGTACGAGCAGTACTTC. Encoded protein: CASSGDRSYEQYF.

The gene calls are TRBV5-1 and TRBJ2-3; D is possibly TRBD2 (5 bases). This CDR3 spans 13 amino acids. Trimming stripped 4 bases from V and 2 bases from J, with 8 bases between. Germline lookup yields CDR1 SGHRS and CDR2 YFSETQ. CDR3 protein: CASSTGITDTQYF. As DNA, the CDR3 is TGCGCCAGCAGCACCGGGATCACAGATACGCAGTATTTT.

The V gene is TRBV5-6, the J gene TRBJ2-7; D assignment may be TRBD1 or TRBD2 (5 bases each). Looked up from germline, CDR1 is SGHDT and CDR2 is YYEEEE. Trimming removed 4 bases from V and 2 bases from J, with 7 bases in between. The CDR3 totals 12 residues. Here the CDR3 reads CASSVGPYEQYV. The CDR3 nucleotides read TGTGCCAGCAGCGTGGGACCCTACGAGCAGTACGTC.

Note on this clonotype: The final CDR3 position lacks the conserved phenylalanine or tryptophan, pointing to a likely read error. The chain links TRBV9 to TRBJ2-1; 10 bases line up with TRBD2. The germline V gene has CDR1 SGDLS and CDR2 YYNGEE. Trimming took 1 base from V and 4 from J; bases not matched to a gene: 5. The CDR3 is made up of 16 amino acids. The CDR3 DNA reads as TGTGCCAGCAGCGTATTACCTAGCGGGGGATACAATGAGCAGTTCTTA. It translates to CASSVLPSGGYNEQFL.

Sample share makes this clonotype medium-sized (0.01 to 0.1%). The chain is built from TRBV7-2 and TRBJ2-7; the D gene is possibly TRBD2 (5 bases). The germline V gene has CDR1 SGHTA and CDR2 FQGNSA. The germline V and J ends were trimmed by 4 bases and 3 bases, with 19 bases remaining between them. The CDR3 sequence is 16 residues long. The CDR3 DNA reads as TGTGCCAGCAGCTCCTTCGGAGGTAGCCCCCTCTACGAGCAGTACTTC. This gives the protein CASSSFGGSPLYEQYF.

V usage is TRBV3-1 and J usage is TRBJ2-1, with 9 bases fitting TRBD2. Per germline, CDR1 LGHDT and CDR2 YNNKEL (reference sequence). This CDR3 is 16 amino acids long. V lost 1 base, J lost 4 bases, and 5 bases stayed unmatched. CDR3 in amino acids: CASSQGASGGYNEQFF. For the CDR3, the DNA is TGTGCCAGCAGCCAAGGAGCAAGCGGGGGGTACAATGAGCAGTTCTTC.

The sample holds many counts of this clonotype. The CDR3: CASSPRPGGSTDTQYF. The CDR3 DNA reads TGCGCCAGCAGTCCCCGGCCGGGAGGGTCCACAGATACGCAGTATTTT. The chain combines TRBV5-1 with TRBJ2-3, with 8 bases lining up with TRBD2. CDR1 and CDR2 from the germline V gene are SGHRS and YFSETQ. The junction had 10 bases not matched to a gene; V was cut back by 5 bases and J by 2 bases. This CDR3 is 16 amino acids long.

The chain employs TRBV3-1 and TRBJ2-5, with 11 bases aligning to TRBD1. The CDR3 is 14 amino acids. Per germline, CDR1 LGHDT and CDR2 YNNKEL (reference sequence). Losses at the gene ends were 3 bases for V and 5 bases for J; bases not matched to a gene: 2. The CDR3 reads CASSQGTGGETQYF. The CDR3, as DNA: TGTGCCAGCAGCCAGGGGACAGGGGGGGAGACCCAGTACTTC.

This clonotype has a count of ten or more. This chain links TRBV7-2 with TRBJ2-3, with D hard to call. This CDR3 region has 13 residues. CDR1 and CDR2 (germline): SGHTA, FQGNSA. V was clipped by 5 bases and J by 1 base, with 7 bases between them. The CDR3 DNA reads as TGTGCCAGCAGCCCAAAGGGCACAGATACGCAGTATTTT. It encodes CASSPKGTDTQYF.

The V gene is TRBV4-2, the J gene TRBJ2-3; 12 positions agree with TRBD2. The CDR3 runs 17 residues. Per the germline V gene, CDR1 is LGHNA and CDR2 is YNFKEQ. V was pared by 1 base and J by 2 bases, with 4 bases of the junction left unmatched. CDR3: CASSQGLAGDITDTQYF. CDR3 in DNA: TGTGCCAGCAGCCAAGGACTAGCGGGGGACATCACAGATACGCAGTATTTT.

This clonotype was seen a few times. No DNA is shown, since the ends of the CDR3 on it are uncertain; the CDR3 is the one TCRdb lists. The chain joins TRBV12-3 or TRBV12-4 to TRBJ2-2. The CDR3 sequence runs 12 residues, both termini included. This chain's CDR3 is CASSLGPGSCFF.